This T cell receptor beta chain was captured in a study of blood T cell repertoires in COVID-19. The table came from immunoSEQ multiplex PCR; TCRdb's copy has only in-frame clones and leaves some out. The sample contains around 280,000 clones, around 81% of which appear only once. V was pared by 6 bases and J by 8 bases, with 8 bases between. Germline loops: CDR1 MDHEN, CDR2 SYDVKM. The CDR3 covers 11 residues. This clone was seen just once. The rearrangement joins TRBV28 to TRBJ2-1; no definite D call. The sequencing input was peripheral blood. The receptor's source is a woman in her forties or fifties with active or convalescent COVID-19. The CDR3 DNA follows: TGTGCCAGCAGCCGGTTGTATGAGCAGTTCTTC. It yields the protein CASSRLYEQFF.